This entry lists 26 T cell receptor beta chains sequenced from one sample in a study of vaccination and CD4 T cells after COVID-19. Treatment meaning: approximately nine-day PBMC culture with coronavirus spike peptide pools or control peptides (ViraFEST assay). No cognate antigen is known for these TCRs. Oncomine TCR Beta short-read sequencing was applied to DNA from cultured CD4+ T cells. MiXCR, applied by TCRdb to the PCR reads, yields one record per CDR3 protein. Of a few thousand distinct CDR3 sequences listed, approximately 20% are singletons. Sequenced sample: CD4+ T cells from blood, cultured in vitro. The receptors shown here come from a human donor who had recovered from COVID-19.

This clonotype occurred a few times. The rearrangement joins TRBV7-8 to TRBJ1-5; 9 bases agree with TRBD1. Germline CDR1 and CDR2: SGHVS and FQNEAQ. The CDR3 consists of 16 residues. The trim removed 1 base at V and 7 bases at J, leaving 8 bases unmatched. For the CDR3, the DNA is TGTGCCAGCAGCTTAGGCCTTACAGGGGGCGTACAGCCCCAGCATTTT. It translates to CASSLGLTGGVQPQHF. Together with reference TRBV7-8 and TRBJ1-5, the CDR3 gives the full variable domain: GAGVSQSPRYKVAKRGQDVALRCDPISGHVSLFWYQQALGQGPEFLTYFQNEAQLDKSGLPSDRFFAERPEGSVSTLKIQRTQQEDSAVYLCASSLGLTGGVQPQHFGDGTRLSIL.

This clonotype was picked up a small number of times. The chain joins TRBV11-3 to TRBJ2-3, with TRBD1 matching over 11 bases. Trimming took 5 bases from V and 6 from J; bases not matched to a gene: 7. This CDR3 is 15 amino acids long. Germline V gene lookup returns CDR1 SGHNT and CDR2 YENEEA. Here the CDR3 reads CASSLGTGGGDTQYF. The CDR3 DNA follows: TGTGCCAGCAGCCTTGGGACAGGGGGTGGCGATACGCAGTATTTT.

This chain links TRBV19 with TRBJ1-1; TRBD1 matches at 9 bases. From germline, CDR1 is LNHDA and CDR2 SQIVND (reference sequence). CDR3 length equals 16 residues. Trimming cost V 5 bases and J 1 base; bases outside gene matches: 8. The CDR3: CASSFHPTGGNTEAFF. CDR3 nucleotides: TGTGCCAGTAGTTTCCACCCGACAGGGGGGAACACTGAAGCTTTCTTT.

In this sample, this clonotype is medium-sized (0.01 to 0.1%). The V call is TRBV24-1, the J call TRBJ2-3; D is possibly TRBD1 (6 bases). V was clipped by 3 bases and J by 6 bases, with 15 bases between them. The germline CDR1 and CDR2 sequences are KGHDR and SFDVKD. CDR3 length equals 15 residues. As DNA, the CDR3 is TGTGCCACCAGTGATAATAGGGGGACGAGGGATACGCAGTATTTT. The encoded protein is CATSDNRGTRDTQYF.

The V gene is TRBV10-3, the J gene TRBJ2-3; 16 bases map to TRBD2. Trimming took 7 bases from V and 1 from J; bases not matched to a gene: 8. CDR1 and CDR2 from the germline V gene are ENHRY and SYGVKD. This CDR3 region has 18 residues. The CDR3 DNA reads as TGTGCCATCAATACGGGACTAGCGGGGGGGCCCCGCACAGATACGCAGTATTTT. Translating gives CAINTGLAGGPRTDTQYF.

The chain combines TRBV5-6 with TRBJ1-1, with 8 bases aligning to TRBD1. Germline V gene sequence: CDR1 SGHDT, CDR2 YYEEEE. This CDR3 has 13 amino acids. V shed 0 bases, J shed 11 bases, and the junction held 6 bases outside the gene matches. The CDR3 protein is CASSLAGQGGAFF. The CDR3 nucleotides are TGTGCCAGCAGCTTGGCCGGACAGGGTGGGGCTTTCTTT.

V and J are TRBV5-1 and TRBJ1-1; no reliable D call. V was clipped by 2 bases and J by 1 base, with 6 bases between them. The CDR3 loop spans 13 amino acids. CDR1 SGHRS and CDR2 YFSETQ come from the germline V gene. This CDR3 reads CASSLEGNTEAFF. As DNA, the CDR3 is TGCGCCAGCAGCTTAGAAGGGAACACTGAAGCTTTCTTT.

The CDR3 reads CASTRRKLNTGELFF. CDR3 bases: TGTGCCAGCACTAGACGGAAGCTGAACACCGGGGAGCTGTTTTTT. The chain links TRBV12-3 or TRBV12-4 to TRBJ2-2; D not resolved. This CDR3 contains 15 residues. V lost 7 bases, J lost 1 base, and 13 bases lay in between.

As regards this clonotype: A much larger clone sits a single nucleotide away, making a read error possible. The chain has TRBV30 and TRBJ1-5, with 8 nucleotides matching TRBD1. Unmatched junction bases numbered 6, after V lost 8 bases and J lost 6 bases. This CDR3 has 12 residues. Germline V gene lookup returns CDR1 GTSNPN and CDR2 SVGIG (reference sequence). CDR3 sequence: CAANRGGQPQHF. In DNA form, the CDR3 reads TGTGCCGCAAACAGGGGGGGTCAGCCCCAGCATTTT.

This clonotype was seen a handful of times. This sequence joins TRBV20-1 and TRBJ2-1, with 14 bases aligning to TRBD2. The germline CDR1 and CDR2 sequences are DFQATT and SNEGSKA (reference sequence). The trim removed 6 bases at V and 4 bases at J, leaving 8 bases unmatched. This CDR3 is built from 16 residues. CDR3 sequence (DNA): TGCAGTGCCCCCGGGACTAGCGGGGGAGTTTACAATGAGCAGTTCTTC. Translating gives CSAPGTSGGVYNEQFF.

J is TRBJ2-6 and V is TRBV10-3; tentatively, D is TRBD2 (7 bases). The CDR3 sequence is 16 residues long. V was clipped by 2 bases and J by 2 bases, with 10 bases between them. CDR1 is ENHRY, CDR2 SYGVKD, per germline. The CDR3 protein is CAISELGGAGANVLTF. The CDR3 DNA reads TGTGCCATCAGTGAGCTAGGGGGGGCTGGGGCCAACGTCCTGACTTTC.

This clonotype was observed a handful of times. The rearrangement uses TRBV20-1 and TRBJ2-7; D not resolved. CDR3 length: 13 amino acids. Germline CDR1 reads DFQATT; CDR2 reads SNEGSKA (reference sequence). V gave up 4 bases and J gave up 2 bases, with 12 bases separating them. The CDR3: CSATADPTYEQYF. CDR3 DNA: TGCAGTGCTACTGCTGATCCCACCTACGAGCAGTACTTC.

This chain links TRBV11-2 with TRBJ2-6; D not resolved. V was clipped by 1 base and J by 3 bases, with 7 bases between them. Germline CDR1 SGHAT, CDR2 FQNNGV. The CDR3 has 15 amino acids. Here the CDR3 DNA reads TGTGCCAGCAGCTTAGGATCTGTTGGGGCCAACGTCCTGACTTTC. This translates into CASSLGSVGANVLTF.

Only a few counts were recorded for this clonotype. This chain joins TRBV2 and TRBJ2-4; D gene ambiguous. CDR3 length: 14 residues. V was pared by 2 bases and J by 0 bases, with 5 bases between. From germline, CDR1 is SNHLY and CDR2 FYNNEI. The CDR3 DNA reads as TGTGCCAGCAGTGAAACCCTAGCCAAAAACATTCAGTACTTC. This gives the protein CASSETLAKNIQYF.

J is TRBJ1-4 and V is TRBV12-3 or TRBV12-4; 7 positions agree with TRBD1. CDR3 size: 15 residues. The ends lost 5 bases at V and 7 bases at J; junction bases unmatched: 10. In DNA form, the CDR3 reads TGTGCCAGCAGTCCCGGACAGGCCCGCGGTGAAAAACTGTTTTTT. The encoded protein is CASSPGQARGEKLFF.

This chain joins TRBV20-1 and TRBJ2-7; D might be TRBD1 (5 bases). CDR1 is DFQATT and CDR2 is SNEGSKA in the germline V gene (reference sequence). Trimming removed 0 bases from V and 5 bases from J, with 14 bases in between. The CDR3 totals 14 residues. CDR3 coding DNA: TGCAGTGCTAGAGATGGGGAAAAAGGGGACGAGCAGTACTTC. Amino acids: CSARDGEKGDEQYF.

This clonotype was counted between two and nine times. The chain carries TRBV5-1 and TRBJ2-3, with TRBD2 as a possible D gene (7 bases). Germline V gene data show CDR1 as SGHRS and CDR2 as YFSETQ. The CDR3 extends over 14 amino acids. V was clipped by 2 bases and J by 1 base, with 8 bases between them. Here the CDR3 DNA reads TGCGCCAGCAGCTTAGGGGGGGGCACAGATACGCAGTATTTT. Translation gives CASSLGGGTDTQYF. The full variable domain, completed using reference TRBV5-1 and TRBJ2-3, is KAGVTQTPRYLIKTRGQQVTLSCSPISGHRSVSWYQQTPGQGLQFLFEYFSETQRNKGNFPGRFSGRQFSNSRSEMNVSTLELGDSALYLCASSLGGGTDTQYFGPGTRLTVL.

This clonotype was detected a few times. This rearrangement joins TRBV12-3 or TRBV12-4 to TRBJ1-1; D possibly corresponds to TRBD1 (5 bases). The CDR3 consists of 13 residues. V was pared by 6 bases and J by 3 bases, with 11 bases between. The CDR3, as DNA: TGTGCCAGCAGCCTCAGGGTCGACACTGAAGCTTTCTTT. It encodes CASSLRVDTEAFF.

In this sample, this clonotype is medium-sized. V and J are TRBV2 and TRBJ2-1; 10 bases agree with TRBD2. Germline values: CDR1 SNHLY, CDR2 FYNNEI. The CDR3 runs to 17 residues. V was clipped by 5 bases and J by 4 bases; unmatched bases: 11. CDR3 residues: CASSPLSGGSLYNEQFF. For the CDR3, the DNA is TGTGCCAGCAGTCCCCTTAGCGGGGGGTCGCTATACAATGAGCAGTTCTTC.

This sequence joins TRBV20-1 and TRBJ1-1; 7 positions agree with TRBD1. The germline V gene encodes CDR1 DFQATT and CDR2 SNEGSKA (reference sequence). J lost 0 bases, V lost 0 bases, and 10 bases had no gene match. There are 17 residues in the CDR3. In nucleotides, the CDR3 is TGCAGTGCTAGAGATCGACAGGGTTCGGTTATGAACACTGAAGCTTTCTTT. Protein sequence: CSARDRQGSVMNTEAFF.

This clonotype was seen only a few times. The chain recombines TRBV27 with TRBJ1-2; no firm D call. Germline lookup yields CDR1 MNHEY and CDR2 SMNVEV (reference sequence). The CDR3 has 14 amino acids. Trimming took 0 bases from V and 2 from J, leaving 7 bases between them. CDR3 protein: CASSLSRKNYGYTF. The CDR3 coding sequence is TGTGCCAGCAGTTTATCCAGGAAAAACTATGGCTACACCTTC.

Within the sample, this clonotype is medium-sized. This rearrangement joins TRBV6-1 to TRBJ1-6; 11 bases line up with TRBD1. After removal of 4 bases from V and 9 bases from J, the junction contained 11 bases not matched to a gene. Per the germline V gene, CDR1 is MNHNS and CDR2 is SASEGT. The CDR3 runs 17 residues. CDR3 in amino acids: CASSAGSTGTGGSPLHF. The CDR3, as DNA: TGTGCCAGCAGTGCTGGGTCGACGGGGACAGGGGGTTCACCCCTCCACTTT.

This clonotype was detected only a few times. The rearrangement joins TRBV7-2 to TRBJ1-2; D ambiguous. Per germline, CDR1 SGHTA and CDR2 FQGNSA. Trimming shortened V by 2 bases and J by 5 bases, and 12 bases separated the two germline ends. There are 14 residues in the CDR3. The CDR3 DNA reads TGTGCCAGCAGCTTAATCGGGATCCGGTATGGCTACACCTTC. It encodes CASSLIGIRYGYTF.

This chain uses TRBV5-1 with TRBJ2-5; D remains unclear. Germline lookup yields CDR1 SGHRS and CDR2 YFSETQ. This CDR3 is built from 11 residues. Trimming took off 3 bases at V and 3 bases at J, with 3 bases between the two ends. The CDR3 loop is CASSYEETQYF. CDR3 nucleotides: TGCGCCAGCAGCTACGAAGAGACCCAGTACTTC.

By proportion, this clonotype is medium-sized. The chain combines TRBV20-1 with TRBJ1-3; D is unresolved. The CDR3 length is 12 residues. V shed 6 bases and J shed 4 bases, with 10 bases lying between them. Germline loops: CDR1 DFQATT, CDR2 SNEGSKA (reference sequence). DNA for the CDR3: TGCAGTGCCACCGTTTGGGGAAACACCATATATTTT. This codes for CSATVWGNTIYF.

This clonotype was detected a few times. The chain links TRBV6-1 to TRBJ2-7; 11 bases agree with TRBD1. The CDR3 sequence is 16 residues long. Germline V gives CDR1 MNHNS, CDR2 SASEGT. V lost 2 bases, J lost 2 bases, and 5 bases stayed unmatched. CDR3 in amino acids: CASSEFGQGAPYEQYF. The CDR3 DNA follows: TGTGCCAGCAGTGAATTCGGACAGGGGGCCCCCTACGAGCAGTACTTC.